A selection of T cell receptor beta chains follows, all from one sample in a study of cytomegalovirus exposure and HLA in healthy donors. The table came from immunoSEQ multiplex PCR; TCRdb's copy has only in-frame clones and leaves some out. Its table lists about 38,000 clones. The source material was PBMCs. These receptors came from a man between 40 and 49 years old in good health and CMV-seropositive. Both conserved end residues are part of each CDR3. A D gene is named only where the DNA matches it firmly. Clone size, where shown, is once, few, many, or a class for clones that have expanded.

TRBJ2-7,TRBV25-1,-,-,TGTGCCAGCAGTGAATATGGGCTGGGGGGAGAGCAGTACTTC,CASSEYGLGGEQYF
TRBJ2-5,TRBV4-1,-,TRBD2,TGCGCCAGCAGTCGAACGGCGGCTAGCGGACAAGAGACCCAGTACTTC,CASSRTAASGQETQYF
TRBJ2-7,TRBV7-8,-,-,TGTGCCAGCAGCTTTACCCAGGACAGATACGAGCAGTACTTC,CASSFTQDRYEQYF
TRBJ2-5,TRBV25-1,-,-,TGTGCCAGCAGTGTACAAGAGACCCAGTACTTC,CASSVQETQYF
TRBJ2-1,TRBV10-3,-,TRBD2,TGTGCCATCAGTGAGCGCCCCCCAGCGGGAGGGGTTGAGCAGTTCTTC,CAISERPPAGGVEQFF
TRBJ1-2,TRBV2,-,-,TGTGCCAGCAGTGAAGATTTGACAGAAAACGGCTACACCTTC,CASSEDLTENGYTF
TRBJ2-7,TRBV5-5,-,TRBD2,TGTGCCAGCAGCTTCGGGGGACTAGCGGGATACTACGAGCAGTACTTC,CASSFGGLAGYYEQYF
TRBJ1-4,TRBV19,-,-,TGTGCCAGTACCGGACAGACAGCTACTAATGAAAAACTGTTTTTT,CASTGQTATNEKLFF
TRBJ2-3,TRBV19,-,-,TGTGCCAGTGAGGGCAGGACCACAGATACGCAGTATTTT,CASEGRTTDTQYF
TRBJ1-4,TRBV5-4,-,-,TGTGCCAGCAGCTTAGGAGGGCAAGGTGAAAAACTGTTTTTT,CASSLGGQGEKLFF
TRBJ2-5,TRBV29-1,-,TRBD2,TGCAGCGCCCGCGGGGGGGAGGAGACCCAGTACTTC,CSARGGEETQYF
TRBJ2-1,TRBV6-4,-,TRBD2,TGTGCCAGCAGTGACTCGTTTAGCGGGAGGGCCACCTACAATGAGCAGTTCTTC,CASSDSFSGRATYNEQFF
TRBJ2-7,TRBV30,-,TRBD2,TGTGCCTGGAGTGCCTTTACTAGCGGGAGGCTGTGGGAGCAGTACTTC,CAWSAFTSGRLWEQYF
TRBJ1-1,TRBV7-2,-,TRBD1,TGTGCCAGCAGCCTCTTAGCAGGGGGCAACACTGAAGCTTTCTTT,CASSLLAGGNTEAFF
TRBJ1-3,TRBV11-3,-,-,TGTGCCAGCAGCTTCGGGGGCTCTGGAAACACCATATATTTT,CASSFGGSGNTIYF
TRBJ2-7,TRBV7-9,-,-,TGTGCCAGCGGGGAGACCGGAGGTCCCTACGAGCAGTACTTC,CASGETGGPYEQYF
TRBJ1-4,TRBV11-3,-,-,TGTGCCAGCACCGAGGGGAACAGGGTGGATGAAAAACTGTTTTTT,CASTEGNRVDEKLFF
TRBJ2-3,TRBV30,-,TRBD2,TGTGCCTGGAGTCCCGGACTAGCGGGAGGTTTCACAGATACGCAGTATTTT,CAWSPGLAGGFTDTQYF
TRBJ2-5,TRBV4-3,-,TRBD2,TGCGCCAGCAGCCCAGGGACCGGGACTATCCAAGAGACCCAGTACTTC,CASSPGTGTIQETQYF
TRBJ1-5,TRBV19,-,-,TGTGCCAGTAGTATAGTACCCGGAGGGGCCCAGCATTTT,CASSIVPGGAQHF
TRBJ2-2,TRBV1,-,-,TGCACCCCGGGGGAGAACACCGGGGAGCTGTTTTTT,CTPGENTGELFF
TRBJ1-2,TRBV11-2,-,-,TGTGCCAGCAGCACCCTGACAGTTGGCTACACCTTC,CASSTLTVGYTF
TRBJ2-3,TRBV7-8,-,-,TGTGCCAGCAGCTTATACAAAGGTAGCGCAGATACGCAGTATTTT,CASSLYKGSADTQYF
TRBJ2-2,TRBV4-1,-,-,TGCGCCAGCAGCCACCCTGCCGGGGAGCTGTTTTTT,CASSHPAGELFF
TRBJ2-3,TRBV11-2,medium-sized,-,TGTGCCAGCAGCTTAGTGGCGGGATCCACAGATACGCAGTATTTT,CASSLVAGSTDTQYF
TRBJ1-1,TRBV18,-,-,TGTGCCAGCTCACAGGGGATGGACACTGAAGCTTTCTTT,CASSQGMDTEAFF
TRBJ2-7,TRBV5-5,-,TRBD2,TGTGCCAGCAGCTTGTGGCCCGGACTAGCGGGAGTCGAGCAGTACTTC,CASSLWPGLAGVEQYF
TRBJ2-5,TRBV5-8,-,-,TGTGCCAGCAGCTCGGGGACTTCTTATCACCAAGAGACCCAGTACTTC,CASSSGTSYHQETQYF
TRBJ2-3,TRBV6-1,-,-,TGTGCCAGCAGGAGTATTGGAGATACGCAGTATTTT,CASRSIGDTQYF
TRBJ2-7,TRBV11-3,-,TRBD2,TGTGCCAGCAGCCCCGACGAGCGGGAGCGCCTGTCCTACGAGCAGTACTTC,CASSPDERERLSYEQYF
TRBJ2-1,TRBV25-1,-,TRBD1,TGTGCCAGCAGTGACCAACAGGGGCTCTCCTACAATGAGCAGTTCTTC,CASSDQQGLSYNEQFF
TRBJ1-2,TRBV10-2,large,-,TGCGCCAGCAGTGAGACAGGCTATGGCTACACCTTC,CASSETGYGYTF
TRBJ2-7,TRBV29-1,-,TRBD1,TGCAGCGTTATGACAGGGGGTTACTACGAGCAGTACTTC,CSVMTGGYYEQYF
TRBJ1-4,TRBV7-2,-,TRBD1,TGTGCCAGCAGCTTCGGACAGGGAGGCGAAAAACTGTTTTTT,CASSFGQGGEKLFF
TRBJ2-7,TRBV6-5,-,-,TGTGCCAGCAGTACTAGCTCCTACGAGCAGTACTTC,CASSTSSYEQYF
TRBJ2-7,TRBV10-3,-,TRBD2,TGTGCCATCAGTGGCAGGGAGGGGCTCGAGCAGTACTTC,CAISGREGLEQYF
TRBJ1-1,TRBV4-1,-,TRBD1,TGCGCCAGCAGCCTTCGACAGGGAACGAACACTGAAGCTTTCTTT,CASSLRQGTNTEAFF
TRBJ2-3,TRBV27,-,-,TGTGCCAGCAGGTCCGACTACACAGATACGCAGTATTTT,CASRSDYTDTQYF
TRBJ2-7,TRBV5-1,-,-,TGCGCCAGCAGCCCTTCGGTCTCCTTAGGGGATTACGAGCAGTACTTC,CASSPSVSLGDYEQYF
TRBJ2-1,TRBV12-5,-,TRBD2,TGTGCTAGTGCCCTGGGGGGGTACAATGAGCAGTTCTTC,CASALGGYNEQFF
TRBJ1-5,TRBV7-9,-,-,TGTGCCAGCAGCTTAGTCTCGGGTACGGGCAATCAGCCCCAGCATTTT,CASSLVSGTGNQPQHF
TRBJ2-1,TRBV7-2,-,-,TGTGCCAGCAGCCCTAAGCCTGAGCAGTTCTTC,CASSPKPEQFF
TRBJ2-5,TRBV5-4,-,-,TGTGCCAGCAGCTGGCTGGGGGAGGCCCAGTACTTC,CASSWLGEAQYF
TRBJ2-2,TRBV10-1,-,-,TGCGCCAGCAGTGAGTCGAGGGACTCCCAGCTGTTTTTT,CASSESRDSQLFF
TRBJ2-2,TRBV11-2,-,TRBD2,TGTGCCAGCACCTTGGCGGATCCTAATGAGCGGGAGGAGCACGGGGAGCTGTTTTTT,CASTLADPNEREEHGELFF
TRBJ2-7,TRBV6-5,-,-,TGTGCCAGCAGAGACGTTTCCGCTAGCTCCTACGAGCAGTACTTC,CASRDVSASSYEQYF
TRBJ1-4,TRBV11-3,-,-,TGTGCCAGCAGCTTAAACAATAATGAAAAACTGTTTTTT,CASSLNNNEKLFF
TRBJ2-1,TRBV4-1,-,TRBD2,TGCGCCAGCAGCCAACACACCGGGACTAGCGCCTACAATGAGCAGTTCTTC,CASSQHTGTSAYNEQFF
TRBJ2-7,TRBV27,-,-,TGTGCCAGCAGCCTTTCTGTAATCCTCGCGTCCTACGAGCAGTACTTC,CASSLSVILASYEQYF
TRBJ1-2,TRBV5-1,-,-,TGCGCCAGCAGCTTGGGCGGCCTTACCTTAGACTATGGCTACACCTTC,CASSLGGLTLDYGYTF
TRBJ1-1,TRBV11-2,-,-,TGTGCCAGCAGCCCTCCGGGAGGAGTGAACACTGAAGCTTTCTTT,CASSPPGGVNTEAFF
TRBJ2-3,TRBV6-5,-,-,TGTGCCAGCAGTTGCGGCCTTAGCACAGATACGCAGTATTTT,CASSCGLSTDTQYF
TRBJ2-7,TRBV5-5,-,TRBD2,TGTGCCAGCAGCCGGCGGGGGGCGGGAGAGGGGTACGAGCAGTACTTC,CASSRRGAGEGYEQYF
TRBJ2-6,TRBV7-2,-,-,TGTGCCAGCAGCTTAGCGTATGGGGCCAACGTCCTGACTTTC,CASSLAYGANVLTF
TRBJ2-7,TRBV18,-,TRBD1,TGTGCCAGCTCAAGACAGGGGAACGACGAGCAGTACTTC,CASSRQGNDEQYF
TRBJ2-1,TRBV5-1,-,TRBD2,TGCGCCAGCAGCTTGGACGGGACTAGCGGGAGAGGAAGTGAGCAGTTCTTC,CASSLDGTSGRGSEQFF
TRBJ1-1,TRBV14,-,-,TGTGCCAGCAGCCCCACTCTCCAGAACACTGAAGCTTTCTTT,CASSPTLQNTEAFF
TRBJ2-3,TRBV5-4,-,-,TGTGCCTCCCGCATAGCGTTTAGGAGCACAGATACGCAGTATTTT,CASRIAFRSTDTQYF
TRBJ1-1,TRBV19,-,-,TGTGCCATCAACCGAACGAGGCCTAGAGCTTTCTTT,CAINRTRPRAFF
TRBJ1-5,TRBV4-1,-,TRBD1,TGCGCCAGCAGCCAAGAGGCGACAGGGGATCAGCCCCAGCATTTT,CASSQEATGDQPQHF